This TCR beta chain was sequenced in a study of blood T cell repertoires in COVID-19 (dated by TCRdb to 2018 to 2020). As for the study more broadly: Collaborator samples came from the United States, Italy and Spain and covered acute and convalescent phases of COVID-19. The material from the prospective study consisted of cDNA or gDNA derived from T cells, B-cell-depleted T cells, or PBMCs. The dataset comprised deeply sampled blood TCRbeta repertoires from subjects exposed to, actively infected with, or recovered from COVID-19. A freely available public database, intended as a resource for researchers studying the immune response to SARS-CoV-2, is where the repertoires were released. Samples were obtained from the ongoing ImmuneRACE study (first 160 participants) and from about 1,300 subjects provided by 6 global collaborators. Nearly every sample came with metadata listing a de-identified subject ID, COVID-19 status, age in years and sex. Where available, HLA class I and class II types were obtained from metadata supplied by the sample provider rather than from assay-based typing.

This clone was observed a few times. Its antigen has not been determined. Base-call qualities are not available, and no considerably larger clone is one nucleotide away. On the study overall, not on this receptor specifically: The quantity of clinical and demographic metadata differed by source and by participant and was supplied without curation.

From cysteine to phenylalanine, the CDR3 is 15 amino acids long. Just CDR3 DNA is preserved here, 45 bases in frame from base 1. The junction shows trimming of 0 bases on V and 4 bases on J, and the gene matches do not reach 5 bases of it. From a lookup of the germline V gene (reference sequence), CDR1 and CDR2 are GTSNPN and SVGIG. The immunoSEQ Assay, a bias-controlled multiplex PCR, was used to amplify TCRbeta CDR3 regions from genomic DNA. The study's own analysis went as follows. Nucleated cell counts per sample were estimated from amplification of reference gene primers within the assay. To quantify the absolute abundance of each unique TCRbeta CDR3 rearrangement, sequence reads were collapsed and filtered. For each sample, productive Simpson clonality was calculated as the square root of Simpson's diversity index over productive rearrangements. This is the immuneACCESS table as TCRdb keeps it, with only in-frame sequences that have V and J called. A part of the clones is gone; compared with another copy, unresolved V genes explain less than half, and the rest is unexplained. That table gives V, J and clone size, and the DNA gave D and trimming. In this sample the table shows roughly 230,000 clones, approximately 84% of which occur a single time. The ten largest clones take up about 6.9% of the sample.

Enrolling through a virtual design, the prospective study's participants ranged in age from roughly 18 to 100 years and lived across some 23 United States geographic areas. In the prospective study, participants were assigned to cohorts based on the clinical history participants reported in a screening survey and a study questionnaire. Exposed participants had been in contact, within 2 weeks of entering the study, with a person who had a PCR-confirmed or clinician-diagnosed case of COVID-19. Mobile phlebotomists in the prospective study collected whole blood, serum and a nasopharyngeal or oropharyngeal swab from every participant. Over an approximately 2-month period, participants in the prospective study had the option of providing additional blood draws and questionnaires. Before DNA extraction, prospective study blood samples were shipped either frozen or at room temperature.

The receptor was derived from a woman aged 50 to 60 who had been exposed to COVID-19. The sequenced sample consisted of PBMCs or T cells enriched from blood (not recorded which). The rearrangement joined TRBV30 to TRBJ2-2; TRBD2 fits 7 bases in the junction. The DNA sequence follows: TGTGCCTGGAGTGTACTGACGGGGGGCACCGGGGAGCTGTTTTTT. Translated, this is CAWSVLTGGTGELFF. Outside the CDR3, residues come from the reference TRBV30 and TRBJ2-2 proteins, so the full variable domain is: SQTIHQWPATLVQPVGSPLSLECTVEGTSNPNLYWYRQAAGRGLQLLFYSVGIGQISSEVPQNLSASRPQDRQFILSSKKLLLSDSGFYLCAWSVLTGGTGELFFGEGSRLTVL.